Below, one T cell receptor (beta chain) is given with its context. This clone showed up just a few times. The antigen it binds to is not known. Base qualities were left out, and no much larger clone turns up one base away. One collaborating source in Seattle enrolled patients while the patients were actively infected and followed the patients over time throughout the course of disease. Collaborating institutions collected whole blood in K2EDTA tubes following their own protocols. For TCRbeta analysis, collaborators shipped samples in one of three forms: frozen whole blood, isolated PBMCs, or DNA extracted from either of those sample types. TCRbeta CDR3 regions were amplified from genomic DNA using the immunoSEQ Assay, a bias-controlled multiplex PCR. From the authors' description of their analysis: Within the assay, amplification of reference gene primers was used to estimate how many nucleated cells each sample contained. To quantify the absolute abundance of each unique TCRbeta CDR3 rearrangement, sequence reads were collapsed and filtered. For each sample, productive Simpson clonality was calculated as the square root of Simpson's diversity index over productive rearrangements. Held by TCRdb, this immuneACCESS table contains in-frame sequences only and omits some clones. Under half of the omission traces to an unresolved V gene where checked; the cause of the rest is unknown. V and J calls and clone size are as listed in that table; D and trimming were resolved from the DNA. The sample data list about 180,000 clones, and around 80% of these were observed just once. The ten largest clones capture 12% of the sample.

The data derive from a study of blood T cell repertoires in COVID-19 (TCRdb year 2020). Study-level background: Samples from collaborators originated in the United States, Italy and Spain and spanned both the acute and convalescent phases of COVID-19. Where available, HLA class I and class II types were obtained from metadata supplied by the sample provider rather than from assay-based typing. The dataset comprised deeply sampled blood TCRbeta repertoires from subjects exposed to, actively infected with, or recovered from COVID-19. The repertoires were made available in a free public database intended to serve as a resource for research on the immune response to SARS-CoV-2. The prospective study material was composed of cDNA or gDNA derived from T cells, B-cell-depleted T cells, or PBMCs. Samples came from the ongoing ImmuneRACE study (first 160 participants) plus 1,254 subjects from 6 global collaborators. The sample metadata nearly always contained a de-identified subject ID, COVID-19 status, age in years and sex. Paper-wide results and their limitations: The amount of clinical and demographic metadata varied by source and participant and was provided uncurated.

Trimming takes 5 bases off V and 8 bases off J; junction bases not matched to a gene: 3. The CDR3, cysteine through phenylalanine, is 14 amino acids long. The DNA shown is the 42-base CDR3, in frame from base 1. Via the germline V gene, CDR1 is SNHLY and CDR2 FYNNEI. The receptor comes from an elderly woman with COVID-19, enrolled during active disease. Sequenced input: peripheral blood. The chain couples TRBV2 to TRBJ1-6; TRBD1 fits 10 bases in the junction. The CDR3 loop reads CASSRDRGYSPLHF. The nucleotide sequence is TGTGCCAGCAGTCGGGACAGGGGCTATTCACCCCTCCACTTT. The CDR3 plus the reference TRBV2 and TRBJ1-6 genes for the other parts give the full variable domain: EPEVTQTPSHQVTQMGQEVILRCVPISNHLYFYWYRQILGQKVEFLVSFYNNEISEKSEIFDDQFSVERPDGSNFTLKIRSTKLEDSAMYFCASSRDRGYSPLHFGNGTRLTVT.